The source of this TCR beta chain is a study of CD8 T cells in Susac syndrome. Looking at the study overall: Within the group of sequenced Susac syndrome patients, more than five had active disease and eight or nine were in remission.

Roughly 0.45 to 1 ug RNA was reverse transcribed with random hexamers. By means of immunoSEQ multiplex PCR, TCR beta CDR3 spanning 54 Vbeta and 13 Jbeta underwent amplification. MiXCR was run by TCRdb on the immunoSEQ multiplex PCR reads, yielding one entry per CDR3 protein. This table has approximately 260,000 distinct CDR3 sequences, 90% to 97% appearing once. Trimming took 5 bases from V and 4 from J, leaving 24 bases between them. The CDR3 has 17 residues. The germline V gene has CDR1 SGHRS and CDR2 YFSETQ. This TCR came from a human donor with Susac syndrome. The sample taken for sequencing was CD4+ T cells from PBMCs. The chain links TRBV5-1 to TRBJ2-5; TRBD2 is a possible D gene (5 bases). The CDR3 loop is CASSSPSHRDVIETQYF. In DNA, the CDR3 is TGCGCCAGCAGTTCTCCCTCACACCGGGATGTAATAGAGACCCAGTACTTC. Looking up the rest from reference TRBV5-1 and TRBJ2-5 gives the full variable domain: KAGVTQTPRYLIKTRGQQVTLSCSPISGHRSVSWYQQTPGQGLQFLFEYFSETQRNKGNFPGRFSGRQFSNSRSEMNVSTLELGDSALYLCASSSPSHRDVIETQYFGPGTRLLVL.